This T cell receptor (beta chain) is drawn from a study of radiation and T cells in renal cell carcinoma. Deletions cut 0 bases from V and 2 bases from J, with 21 bases between. Germline V lookup: CDR1 LGHNT, CDR2 FRNRAP. The CDR3 sequence is 19 residues long. Sequencing used immunoSEQ multiplex PCR; TCRdb keeps in-frame clones, though not all of them. The sample includes 150,000 or so clones, about 88% of them seen just once. Time point described: baseline pretreatment blood. Treatment denoted: 15 Gy SBRT to primary tumor, nephrectomy 4 weeks later. The genes are TRBV12-5 and TRBJ2-3; D could derive from TRBD1 or TRBD2 (6 bases each). The sample here was blood, taken from a patient whose treatment included radiotherapy and nephrectomy. This receptor was obtained from a woman between 65 and 79 years old with renal cell carcinoma. This CDR3 is CASGLVRGWERASTDTQYF. CDR3 coding DNA: TGTGCTAGTGGTTTGGTAAGGGGGTGGGAGCGGGCGTCCACAGATACGCAGTATTTT.